This T cell receptor beta chain was sequenced during a study of identifying expanded T cells in peripheral blood. This clone came up once. Its antigen is currently unknown. CDR1 and CDR2 from the germline V gene are SGHVS and FNYEAQ. The V end was cut by 2 bases, the J end by 1 base, with 10 bases between. The CDR3 length is 15 residues. Study observations and caveats: About 1.2 clones differed between technical replicates, versus around 15 and 18 over time. Across healthy donors, higher total template counts meant significantly greater roughly 2-week count variance.

Sequencing was performed with immunoSEQ multiplex PCR; in TCRdb, only in-frame clones are kept and a portion is missing. Of roughly 90,000 clones in the sample, roughly 84% were seen once. This sequence joins TRBV7-6 and TRBJ2-3; D might be TRBD1 (5 bases). The material sequenced was blood. The clonotype comes from a person between 18 and 75 years old in good health. The CDR3 region is CASSLRQGRTDTQYF. CDR3 in DNA: TGTGCCAGCAGCTTAAGGCAGGGCCGCACAGATACGCAGTATTTT.